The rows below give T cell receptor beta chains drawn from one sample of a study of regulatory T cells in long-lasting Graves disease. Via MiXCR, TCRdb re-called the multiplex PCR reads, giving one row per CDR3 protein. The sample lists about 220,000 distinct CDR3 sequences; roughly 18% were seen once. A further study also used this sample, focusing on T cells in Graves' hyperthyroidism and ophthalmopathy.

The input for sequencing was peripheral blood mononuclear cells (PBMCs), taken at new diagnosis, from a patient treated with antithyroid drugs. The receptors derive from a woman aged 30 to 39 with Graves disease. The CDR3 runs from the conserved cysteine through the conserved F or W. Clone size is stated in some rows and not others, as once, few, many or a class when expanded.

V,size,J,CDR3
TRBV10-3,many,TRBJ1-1,CAISDPLDRNTEAFF
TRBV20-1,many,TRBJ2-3,CSARRAGGLSSTDTQYF
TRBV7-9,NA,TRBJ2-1,CASSKLQGIKYNEQFF
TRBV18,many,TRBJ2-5,CASSPQGKETQYF
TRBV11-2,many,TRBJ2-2,CASSAVNTGELFF
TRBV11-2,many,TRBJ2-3,CASSLDPSGRFSDTQYF
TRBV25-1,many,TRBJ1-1,CASSELGAGALWRTEAFF
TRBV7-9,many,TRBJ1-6,CASSLRPRGRGGSPLHF
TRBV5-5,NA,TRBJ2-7,CASSSTTSGPFEQYF
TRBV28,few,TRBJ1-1,CASSLADRGLDTEAFF
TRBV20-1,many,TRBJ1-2,CSAKDRVGANYGYTF
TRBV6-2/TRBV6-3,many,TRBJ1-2,CASSLRTDNYGYTF
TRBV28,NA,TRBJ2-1,CASSLPRNEQFF
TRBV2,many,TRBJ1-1,CASSAPPRGTEAFF
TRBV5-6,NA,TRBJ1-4,CASTSRAVVEKLFF
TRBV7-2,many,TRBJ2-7,CASSLAHVSSYEQYF
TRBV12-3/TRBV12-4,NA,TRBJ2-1,CASSFRATREGNNEQFF
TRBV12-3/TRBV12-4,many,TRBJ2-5,CATRLAGGRLETQYF
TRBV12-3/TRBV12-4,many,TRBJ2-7,CASSPSSGQVISYEQYF
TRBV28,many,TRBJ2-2,CASSSPGLAVFTGELFF
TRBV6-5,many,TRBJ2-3,CASSYPSTSGSADTQYF
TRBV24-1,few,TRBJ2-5,CATSEPPGGRRETQYF
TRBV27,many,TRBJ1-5,CASSFSGAPDQPQHF
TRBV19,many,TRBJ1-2,CASSIDRAGGYTF
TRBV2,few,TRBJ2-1,CASSLQPPKEFF
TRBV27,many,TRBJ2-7,CASSLGQGSPEQYF
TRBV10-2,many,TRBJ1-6,CASSESRGSGNSPLHF
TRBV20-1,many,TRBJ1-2,CSARGTGSTNYGYTF
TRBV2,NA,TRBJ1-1,CASSEHGSGTAEAFF
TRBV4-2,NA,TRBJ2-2,CASSQAHRDPNTGELFF
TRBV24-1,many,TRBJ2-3,CATSDLQWDTQYF
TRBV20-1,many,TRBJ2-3,CSARLTKDTQYF
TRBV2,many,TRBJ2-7,CASSTWDRGNYEQYF
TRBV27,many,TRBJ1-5,CASSSRQGRNQPQHF
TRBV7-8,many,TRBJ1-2,CASSLDQGSYGYTF
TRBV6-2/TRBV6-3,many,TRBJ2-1,CASSYPGLAGGPGEQFF
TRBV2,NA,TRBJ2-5,CAGRLAGVETQYF
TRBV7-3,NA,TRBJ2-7,CASSLTGALSDEQYF
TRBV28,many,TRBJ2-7,CASSPSGPQRSYEQYF
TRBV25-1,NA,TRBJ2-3,CASSVGTGYTDTQYF
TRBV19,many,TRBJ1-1,CASSLSGGRENTEAFF
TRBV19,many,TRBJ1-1,CASSAWTGRGSAFF
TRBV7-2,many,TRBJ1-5,CASSLMGYFNQPQHF
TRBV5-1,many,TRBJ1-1,CASSLAGRRNTEAFF
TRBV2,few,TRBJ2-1,CASSFSGRSYNEQFF
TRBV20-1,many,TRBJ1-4,CSAVQGVGEKLFF
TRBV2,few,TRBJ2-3,CASSEAVLAGTGTQYF
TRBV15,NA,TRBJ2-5,CATSRGAQETQYF
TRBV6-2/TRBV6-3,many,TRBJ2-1,CASSYDRVTYNEQFF
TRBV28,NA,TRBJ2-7,CASSLRPRPSSGEQYF
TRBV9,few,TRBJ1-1,CASSVEPNTEAFF
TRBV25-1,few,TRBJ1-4,CASSELGGSEKLFF